This T cell receptor (beta chain) was identified during a study of beta chain features in type 1 diabetes. Expressed TCRB transcripts got sequenced, as all isolated RNA was reverse transcribed. Sequencing used immunoSEQ multiplex PCR; TCRdb keeps in-frame clones, though not all of them. The sample lists under 950,000 clones, about a sixth occurring once. Study-wide results and caveats: Among all four CD4+ subsets, Type 1 diabetes patients had TCRB CDR3s that were moderately but significantly shorter. Sampled from patients, naive, central memory and Treg TCRB repertoires appeared more similar than those sampled from healthy donors.

CDR1 and CDR2 from the germline V gene are SQVTM and ANQGSEA. The CDR3 spans 12 residues. The V end was cut by 5 bases, the J end by 4 bases, with 11 bases between. As for this clone: Its cognate antigen is unknown.

Sequenced: naive CD4+ T cells from blood. V is TRBV29-1 and J is TRBJ1-1; unclear D gene. The TCR comes from a woman between 18 and 30 years old in good health. This CDR3 is CSVRLVSTEAFF. Here the CDR3 DNA reads TGCAGCGTTAGGCTGGTTTCCACTGAAGCTTTCTTT.